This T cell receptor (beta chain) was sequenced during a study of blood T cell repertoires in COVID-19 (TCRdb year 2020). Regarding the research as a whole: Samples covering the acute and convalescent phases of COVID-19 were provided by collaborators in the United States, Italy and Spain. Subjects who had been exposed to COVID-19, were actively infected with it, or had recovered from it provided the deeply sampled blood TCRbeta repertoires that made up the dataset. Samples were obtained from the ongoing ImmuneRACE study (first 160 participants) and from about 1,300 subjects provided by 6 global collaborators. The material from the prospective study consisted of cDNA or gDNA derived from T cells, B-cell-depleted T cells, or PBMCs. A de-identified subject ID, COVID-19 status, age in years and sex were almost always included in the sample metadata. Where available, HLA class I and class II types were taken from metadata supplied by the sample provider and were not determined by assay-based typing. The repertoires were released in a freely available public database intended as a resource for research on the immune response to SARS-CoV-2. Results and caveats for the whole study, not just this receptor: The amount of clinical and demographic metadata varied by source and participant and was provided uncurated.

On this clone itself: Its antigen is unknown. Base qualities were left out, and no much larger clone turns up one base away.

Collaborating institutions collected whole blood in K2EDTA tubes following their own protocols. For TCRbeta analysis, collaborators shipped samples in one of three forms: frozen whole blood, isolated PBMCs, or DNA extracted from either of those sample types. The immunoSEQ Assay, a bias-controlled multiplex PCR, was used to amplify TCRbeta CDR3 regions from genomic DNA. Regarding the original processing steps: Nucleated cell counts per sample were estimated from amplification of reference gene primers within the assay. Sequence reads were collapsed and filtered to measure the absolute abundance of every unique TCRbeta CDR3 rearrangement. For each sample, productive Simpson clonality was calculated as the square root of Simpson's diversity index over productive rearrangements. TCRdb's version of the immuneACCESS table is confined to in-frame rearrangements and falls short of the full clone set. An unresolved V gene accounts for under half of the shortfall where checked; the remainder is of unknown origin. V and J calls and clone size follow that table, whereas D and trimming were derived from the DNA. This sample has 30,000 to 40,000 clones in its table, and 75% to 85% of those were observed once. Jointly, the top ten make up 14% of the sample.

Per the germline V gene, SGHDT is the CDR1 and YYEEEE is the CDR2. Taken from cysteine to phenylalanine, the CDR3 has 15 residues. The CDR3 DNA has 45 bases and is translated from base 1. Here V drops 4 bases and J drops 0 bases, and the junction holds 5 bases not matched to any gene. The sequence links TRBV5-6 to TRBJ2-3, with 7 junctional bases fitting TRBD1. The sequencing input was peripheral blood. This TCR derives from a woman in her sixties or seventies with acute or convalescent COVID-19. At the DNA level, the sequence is TGTGCCAGCAGCACCGGGACAGAGAGCACAGATACGCAGTATTTT. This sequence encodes CASSTGTESTDTQYF.